This T cell receptor (beta chain) was profiled in a study of blood T cells in healthy people across ages. Study-level points and caveats: The study could not conclusively compare naive and antigen-experienced cells, given its unsorted PBMCs.

Using a J-beta primer mix together with a sample-barcoded 5' primer, a second PCR was run for roughly 6 to 12 cycles. Using its own MiXCR run on the 5' RACE reads, TCRdb lists one record per CDR3 protein. The repertoire has hundreds of thousands of distinct CDR3 sequences, roughly three fifths of them found once; the top ten carry around 24%. Extraction of total RNA produced a minimum of 6 micrograms from each sample. This clonotype was observed at least ten times. The antigen remains undetermined. The sequence was obtained from a man aged 40-49 years in good health. The material sequenced was blood.

The CDR3, as DNA: TGTGCCAGCAGTTTCGACAGACTCAATGAGCAGTACTTC. Its protein product is CASSFDRLNEQYF. This chain connects TRBV12-3 or TRBV12-4 to TRBJ2-5, with D tentatively TRBD1 (5 bases). This CDR3 region has 13 residues. V dropped 3 bases and J dropped 11 bases, with 16 bases sitting between them.